This TCR beta chain came from a study of cytomegalovirus exposure and HLA in healthy donors. Study-level findings and limits: Both high specificity and high sensitivity reportedly marked the classifier's diagnosis of cytomegalovirus status.

The V gene end was trimmed by 7 bases and the J gene end by 3 bases; junction bases not matched to a gene: 12. Germline V gene sequence: CDR1 SEHNR, CDR2 FQNEAQ (reference sequence). There are 17 residues in the CDR3. As for this clone: Its antigen remains unknown.

Every donor was a healthy person donating bone marrow. The primer mix had 60 Vbeta and 13 Jbeta primers. Profiling relied on immunoSEQ multiplex PCR, and the TCRdb table lists in-frame clones only, not all of them. The sample contains around 57,000 clones, 89% of which appear only once. The source material was PBMCs. The clonotype comes from a man aged 25-45 years in good health and CMV-seropositive. V is TRBV7-9 and J is TRBJ2-5; 12 positions agree with TRBD1. The CDR3 spells CASTVYVGTGGEETQYF. CDR3 DNA sequence: TGTGCCAGCACCGTATATGTCGGGACAGGGGGCGAAGAGACCCAGTACTTC. Variable domain in full (rest from reference TRBV7-9 and TRBJ2-5): DTGVSQNPRHKITKRGQNVTFRCDPISEHNRLYWYRQTLGQGPEFLTYFQNEAQLEKSRLLSDRFSAERPKGSFSTLEIQRTEQGDSAMYLCASTVYVGTGGEETQYFGPGTRLLVL.